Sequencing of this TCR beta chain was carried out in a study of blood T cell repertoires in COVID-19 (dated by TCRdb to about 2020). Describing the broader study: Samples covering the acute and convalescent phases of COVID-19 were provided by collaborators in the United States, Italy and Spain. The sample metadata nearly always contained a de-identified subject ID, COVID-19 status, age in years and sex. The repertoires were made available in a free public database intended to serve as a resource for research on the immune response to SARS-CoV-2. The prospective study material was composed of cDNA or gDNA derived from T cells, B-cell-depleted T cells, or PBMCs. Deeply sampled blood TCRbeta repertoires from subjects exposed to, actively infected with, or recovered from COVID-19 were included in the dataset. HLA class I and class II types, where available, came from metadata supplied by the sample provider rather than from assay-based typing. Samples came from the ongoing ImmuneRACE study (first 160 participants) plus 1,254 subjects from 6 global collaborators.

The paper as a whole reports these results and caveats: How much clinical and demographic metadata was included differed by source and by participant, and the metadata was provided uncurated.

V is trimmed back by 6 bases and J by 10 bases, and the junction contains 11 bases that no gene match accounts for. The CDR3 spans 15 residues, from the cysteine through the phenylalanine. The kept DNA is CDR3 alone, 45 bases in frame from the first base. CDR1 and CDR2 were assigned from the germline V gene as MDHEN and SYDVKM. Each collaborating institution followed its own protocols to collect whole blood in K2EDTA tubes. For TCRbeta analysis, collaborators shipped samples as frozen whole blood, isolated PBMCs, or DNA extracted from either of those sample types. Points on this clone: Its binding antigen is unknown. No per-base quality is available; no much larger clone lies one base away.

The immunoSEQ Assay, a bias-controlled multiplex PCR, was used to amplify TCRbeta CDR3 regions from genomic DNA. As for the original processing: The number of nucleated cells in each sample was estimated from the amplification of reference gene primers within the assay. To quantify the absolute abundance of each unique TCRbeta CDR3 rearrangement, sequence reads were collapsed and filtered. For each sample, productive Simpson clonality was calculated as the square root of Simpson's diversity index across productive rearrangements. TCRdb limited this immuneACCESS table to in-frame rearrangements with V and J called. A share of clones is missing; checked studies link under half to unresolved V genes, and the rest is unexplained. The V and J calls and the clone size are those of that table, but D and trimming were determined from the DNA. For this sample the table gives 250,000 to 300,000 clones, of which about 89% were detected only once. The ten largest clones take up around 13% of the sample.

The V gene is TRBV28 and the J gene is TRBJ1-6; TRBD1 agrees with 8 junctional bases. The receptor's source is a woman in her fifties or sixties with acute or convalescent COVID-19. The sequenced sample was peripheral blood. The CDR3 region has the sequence CASSRRTGWDSPLHF. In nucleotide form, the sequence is TGTGCCAGCAGCCGGCGGACAGGGTGGGACTCACCCCTCCACTTT.